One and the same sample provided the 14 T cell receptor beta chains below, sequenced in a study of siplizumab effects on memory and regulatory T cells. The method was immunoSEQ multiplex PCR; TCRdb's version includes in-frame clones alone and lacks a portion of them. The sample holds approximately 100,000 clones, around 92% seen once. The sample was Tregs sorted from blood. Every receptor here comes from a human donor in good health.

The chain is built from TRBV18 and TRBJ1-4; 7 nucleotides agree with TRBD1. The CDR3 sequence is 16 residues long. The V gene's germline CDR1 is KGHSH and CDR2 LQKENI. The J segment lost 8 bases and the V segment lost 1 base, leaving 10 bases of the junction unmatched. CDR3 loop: CASSPLTGTVQEKLFF. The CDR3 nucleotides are TGTGCCAGCTCACCACTAACCGGGACAGTGCAGGAAAAACTGTTTTTT.

The CDR3 spells CASSSRTGEAFF. The CDR3 coding sequence is TGTGCCAGCAGTTCCCGGACAGGGGAAGCTTTCTTT. The V gene is TRBV2, the J gene TRBJ1-1; 8 positions match TRBD1. The CDR3 contains 12 residues. J gave up 8 bases and V 5 bases, and 4 bases lay outside the gene matches. CDR1 is SNHLY and CDR2 is FYNNEI in the germline V gene. Based on the CDR3 plus reference TRBV2 and TRBJ1-1, the full variable domain is EPEVTQTPSHQVTQMGQEVILRCVPISNHLYFYWYRQILGQKVEFLVSFYNNEISEKSEIFDDQFSVERPDGSNFTLKIRSTKLEDSAMYFCASSSRTGEAFFGQGTRLTVV.

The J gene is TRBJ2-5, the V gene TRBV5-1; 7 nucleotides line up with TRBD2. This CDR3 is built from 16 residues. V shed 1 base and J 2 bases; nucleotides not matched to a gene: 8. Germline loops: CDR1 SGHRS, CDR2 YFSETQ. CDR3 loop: CASSLFVGGSQETQYF. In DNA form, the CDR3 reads TGCGCCAGCAGCTTGTTCGTAGGCGGGAGTCAAGAGACCCAGTACTTC.

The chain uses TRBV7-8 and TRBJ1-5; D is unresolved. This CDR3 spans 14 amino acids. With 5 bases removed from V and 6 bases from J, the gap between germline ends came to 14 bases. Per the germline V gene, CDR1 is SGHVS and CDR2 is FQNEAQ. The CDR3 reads CASSEGTRIQPQHF. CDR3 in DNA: TGTGCCAGCAGCGAAGGAACGAGGATTCAGCCCCAGCATTTT.

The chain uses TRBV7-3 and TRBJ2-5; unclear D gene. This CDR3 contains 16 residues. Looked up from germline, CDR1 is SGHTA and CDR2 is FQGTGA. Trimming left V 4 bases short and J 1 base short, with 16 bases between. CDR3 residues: CASSSCTDLIQETQYF. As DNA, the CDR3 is TGTGCCAGCAGCTCGTGCACGGACCTCATCCAAGAGACCCAGTACTTC.

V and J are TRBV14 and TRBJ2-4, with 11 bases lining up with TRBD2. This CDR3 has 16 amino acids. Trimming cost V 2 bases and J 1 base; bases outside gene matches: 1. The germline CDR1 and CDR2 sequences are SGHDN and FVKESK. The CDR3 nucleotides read TGTGCCAGCAGCCAATCTAGCGGGAGGGCCAAAAACATTCAGTACTTC. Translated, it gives CASSQSSGRAKNIQYF.

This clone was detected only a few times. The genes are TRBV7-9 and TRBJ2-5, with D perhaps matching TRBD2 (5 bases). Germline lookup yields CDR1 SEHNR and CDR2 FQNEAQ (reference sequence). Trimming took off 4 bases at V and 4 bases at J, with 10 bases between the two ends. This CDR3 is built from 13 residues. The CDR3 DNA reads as TGTGCCAGCAGCTCAAGGACTGGAGAGACCCAGTACTTC. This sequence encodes CASSSRTGETQYF.

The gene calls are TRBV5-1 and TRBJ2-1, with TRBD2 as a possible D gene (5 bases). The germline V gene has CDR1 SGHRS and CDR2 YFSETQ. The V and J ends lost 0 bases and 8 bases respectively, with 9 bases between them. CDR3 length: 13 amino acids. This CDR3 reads CASSLAGVYEQFF. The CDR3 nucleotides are TGCGCCAGCAGCTTGGCCGGGGTATATGAGCAGTTCTTC.

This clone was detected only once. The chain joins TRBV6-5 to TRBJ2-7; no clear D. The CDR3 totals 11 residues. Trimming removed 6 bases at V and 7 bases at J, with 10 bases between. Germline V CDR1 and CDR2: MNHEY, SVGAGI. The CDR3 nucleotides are TGTGCCAGCAGATCTGGCGTAGAGCAGTACTTC. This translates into CASRSGVEQYF.

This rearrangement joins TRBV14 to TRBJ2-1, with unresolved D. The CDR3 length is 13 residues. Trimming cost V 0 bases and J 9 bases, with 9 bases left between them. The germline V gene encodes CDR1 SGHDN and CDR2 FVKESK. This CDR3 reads CASSQDVSLEQFF. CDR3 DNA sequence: TGTGCCAGCAGCCAAGACGTCTCCCTTGAGCAGTTCTTC.

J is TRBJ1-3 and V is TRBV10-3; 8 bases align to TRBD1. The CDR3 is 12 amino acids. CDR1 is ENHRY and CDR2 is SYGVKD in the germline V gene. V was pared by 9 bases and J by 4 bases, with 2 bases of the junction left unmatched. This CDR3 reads CAIRTGGNTIYF. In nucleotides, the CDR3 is TGTGCCATAAGGACAGGGGGAAACACCATATATTTT.

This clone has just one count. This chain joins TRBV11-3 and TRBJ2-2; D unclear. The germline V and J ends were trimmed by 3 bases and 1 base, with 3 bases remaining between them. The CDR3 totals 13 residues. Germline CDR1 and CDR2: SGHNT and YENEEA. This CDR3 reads CASSFGNTGELFF. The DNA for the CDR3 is TGTGCCAGCAGCTTCGGGAACACCGGGGAGCTGTTTTTT.

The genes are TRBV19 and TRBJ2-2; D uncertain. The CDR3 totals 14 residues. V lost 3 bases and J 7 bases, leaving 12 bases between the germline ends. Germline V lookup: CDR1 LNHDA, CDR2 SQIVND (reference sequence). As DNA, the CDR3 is TGTGCCAGTAGTATTGACTCTCCGGGCGGGGAGCTGTTTTTT. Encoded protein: CASSIDSPGGELFF.

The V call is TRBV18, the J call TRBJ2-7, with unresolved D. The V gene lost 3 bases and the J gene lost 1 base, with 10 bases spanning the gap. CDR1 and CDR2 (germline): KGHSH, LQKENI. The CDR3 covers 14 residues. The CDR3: CASSPLPGSYEQYF. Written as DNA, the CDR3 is TGTGCCAGCTCACCTCTTCCAGGATCCTACGAGCAGTACTTC.